Listed here are 7 T cell receptor beta chains from one sample, sequenced in a study of cytomegalovirus exposure and HLA in healthy donors (dated by TCRdb to the late 2010s). Libraries were built with the immunoSEQ multiplex PCR assay. For the multiplex PCR, a mixture combining 60 forward primers for TCR Vbeta segments and 13 reverse primers for TCR Jbeta segments was used. As stored in TCRdb, this immuneACCESS dataset retains in-frame rearrangements with V and J assigned. A fraction of the clones does not appear; measured against another copy, unresolved V genes explain less than half of the discrepancy, and the remainder lacks a known reason. The sample table holds around 150,000 clones, of which approximately 80% were seen once. The ten largest clonotypes hold 13% to 15% of the sample. The sample taken for sequencing was PBMCs. Receptors originate from a woman aged 40 to 55 in good health and CMV-seronegative.

V usage is TRBV11-1 and J usage is TRBJ2-7; TRBD2 agrees at 9 bases. The CDR3 spans 15 residues. Trimming took 1 base from V and 2 from J; bases not matched to a gene: 3. Germline V gives CDR1 SGHAT, CDR2 FQDESV (reference sequence). The CDR3 sequence: CASSLGTSVTYEQYF. Written as DNA, the CDR3 is TGTGCCAGCAGCTTAGGGACTAGCGTCACCTACGAGCAGTACTTC. The variable domain in full, with the rest retrieved from reference TRBV11-1 and TRBJ2-7, is EAEVAQSPRYKITEKSQAVAFWCDPISGHATLYWYRQILGQGPELLVQFQDESVVDDSQLPKDRFSAERLKGVDSTLKIQPAELGDSAMYLCASSLGTSVTYEQYFGPGTRLTVT.

This clone was counted between two and nine times. CDR3 residues: CASSLSWATGELFF. The DNA of the CDR3 is TGTGCCAGCAGCTTAAGTTGGGCCACCGGGGAGCTGTTTTTT. The chain carries TRBV11-1 and TRBJ2-2; D gene uncertain. CDR1 and CDR2 from the germline V gene are SGHAT and FQDESV (reference sequence). CDR3 length: 14 residues. V lost 2 bases and J lost 4, with 8 bases in between.

This clone was seen once. The V call is TRBV27, the J call TRBJ2-2; 9 nucleotides agree with TRBD1. Germline V CDR1 and CDR2: MNHEY, SMNVEV (reference sequence). This CDR3 contains 15 residues. With 7 bases clipped from V and 6 bases from J, the junction kept 9 bases outside the gene matches. The CDR3 here is CASNLGQGIPGELFF. CDR3 coding DNA: TGTGCCAGCAACCTCGGACAGGGGATCCCCGGGGAGCTGTTTTTT.

This clone appeared once. The CDR3 region is CASSLVSGTEETQYF. The CDR3 DNA sequence: TGTGCCAGCAGCTTAGTTAGCGGGACCGAAGAGACCCAGTACTTC. The V call is TRBV7-2, the J call TRBJ2-5; 8 nucleotides line up with TRBD2. The CDR3 sequence is 15 residues long. CDR1 and CDR2 from the germline V gene are SGHTA and FQGNSA. J was trimmed by 3 bases and V by 1 base; bases with no gene match: 4.

This rearrangement joins TRBV6-6 to TRBJ2-1; perhaps TRBD1 as D (5 bases). The CDR3 is made up of 14 amino acids. The germline V gene encodes CDR1 MNHNY and CDR2 SVGAGI (reference sequence). Trimming took off 4 bases at V and 6 bases at J, with 13 bases between the two ends. CDR3 region: CASSFGQGGNEQFF. The CDR3, as DNA: TGTGCCAGCAGTTTTGGGCAGGGTGGCAATGAGCAGTTCTTC.

This chain joins TRBV28 and TRBJ1-5; the D is unclear. This CDR3 is 15 amino acids long. The V end lost 5 bases, the J end lost 9 bases, and 20 bases lay between the germline ends. Per the germline V gene, CDR1 is MDHEN and CDR2 is SYDVKM. The CDR3, as DNA: TGTGCCAGCAGTCCTCGCCGACCGGGGATGGGGCCCCAGCATTTT. It specifies CASSPRRPGMGPQHF.

The CDR3 bases are TGTGCCAGCAGCGTAGGTGATTACATCTCCTACGAGCAGTACTTC. Residues: CASSVGDYISYEQYF. V and J are TRBV9 and TRBJ2-7, with D unresolved. V was shortened by 0 bases and J by 0 bases, with 10 bases between the two germline ends. The CDR3 sequence is 15 residues long. The V gene's germline CDR1 is SGDLS and CDR2 YYNGEE.